These 12 T cell receptor beta chains came from one sample sequenced in a study of T cells in Graves' hyperthyroidism and ophthalmopathy. TCR beta CDR3 region amplification was performed from RNA transcripts. Researchers ran a first-round RT-PCR on the TCR CDR3 using the HTBI primer set. Each CDR3 protein gets one entry after TCRdb re-called the multiplex PCR reads with MiXCR. The table records about 290,000 distinct CDR3 sequences, roughly 20% of them present only once. The sample was blood. These receptors were obtained from a man aged 50 to 60 with Graves' ophthalmopathy.

This rearrangement joins TRBV12-3 or TRBV12-4 to TRBJ1-3; 9 bases match TRBD1. The junction had 5 bases not matched to a gene; V was cut back by 5 bases and J by 0 bases. CDR3 length: 16 amino acids. In nucleotides, the CDR3 is TGTGCCAGCAGTCCCGGGACAGGGCGCTCTGGAAACACCATATATTTT. Its protein is CASSPGTGRSGNTIYF.

This clonotype appeared many times. The genes are TRBV20-1 and TRBJ2-7; D may be TRBD1 (6 bases). The CDR3 is 14 residues long. Trimming took 6 bases from V and 1 from J, leaving 16 bases between them. Germline V gene data show CDR1 as DFQATT and CDR2 as SNEGSKA (reference sequence). The CDR3 region has the DNA TGCAGTGCAATACAGGACCAGGGGTCCTACGAGCAGTACTTC. Its translation: CSAIQDQGSYEQYF.

Only a few counts were recorded for this clonotype. V gene TRBV7-9 combines with J gene TRBJ1-4, with D hard to call. The germline V and J ends were trimmed by 2 bases and 7 bases, with 14 bases remaining between them. There are 15 residues in the CDR3. Germline V gene lookup returns CDR1 SEHNR and CDR2 FQNEAQ (reference sequence). CDR3 bases: TGTGCCAGCAGCTTATACCAGACGGAGCGTGAAAAACTGTTTTTT. Translating gives CASSLYQTEREKLFF. The full variable domain, rest sourced from reference TRBV7-9 and TRBJ1-4, is DTGVSQNPRHKITKRGQNVTFRCDPISEHNRLYWYRQTLGQGPEFLTYFQNEAQLEKSRLLSDRFSAERPKGSFSTLEIQRTEQGDSAMYLCASSLYQTEREKLFFGSGTQLSVL.

This clonotype was seen a few times. V gene TRBV19 combines with J gene TRBJ2-1; TRBD1 or TRBD2 may be the D gene (5 bases each). Trimming stripped 2 bases from V and 4 bases from J, with 12 bases between. The CDR3 is made up of 15 amino acids. Germline V gene lookup returns CDR1 LNHDA and CDR2 SQIVND (reference sequence). In DNA, the CDR3 is TGTGCCAGTAGTATAAATGAGGGGTCTTACAATGAGCAGTTCTTC. It codes for CASSINEGSYNEQFF.

The sample holds a few counts of this clonotype. CDR3 in DNA: TGTGCCAGCAGCTTAGAACCAGTAGATACGCAGTATTTT. Protein: CASSLEPVDTQYF. The chain combines TRBV13 with TRBJ2-3; D gene uncertain. The CDR3 spans 13 residues. Germline-derived CDR1 and CDR2 are PRHDT and FYEKMQ (reference sequence). Trimming shortened V by 1 base and J by 5 bases, and 7 bases separated the two germline ends.

This clonotype occurred many times. V usage is TRBV20-1 and J usage is TRBJ2-1; a possible D gene is TRBD1 (6 bases). There are 15 residues in the CDR3. CDR1 and CDR2 (germline): DFQATT, SNEGSKA (reference sequence). V lost 6 bases and J 11 bases, leaving 26 bases between the germline ends. CDR3 nucleotides: TGCAGTGCAGAGACCCGCGCGGACAGTTCATGGCAGCAGTTCTTC. This gives the protein CSAETRADSSWQQFF.

The chain couples TRBV20-1 to TRBJ2-7; D is possibly TRBD2 (5 bases). Trimming removed 6 bases at V and 2 bases at J, with 14 bases between. In germline, CDR1 is DFQATT, CDR2 SNEGSKA (reference sequence). This CDR3 comprises 13 residues. The CDR3 region is CSARDPGTYEQYF. DNA for the CDR3: TGCAGTGCCCGAGACCCGGGGACCTACGAGCAGTACTTC.

The table lists this clonotype with many counts. J is TRBJ2-7 and V is TRBV28; maybe TRBD1 (5 bases). Trimming took 4 bases from V and 4 from J, leaving 17 bases between them. The CDR3 consists of 15 residues. Germline V lookup: CDR1 MDHEN, CDR2 SYDVKM. CDR3 sequence reads: CASSSAGWEKYEQYF. The CDR3 DNA is TGTGCCAGCAGTTCGGCAGGGTGGGAAAAGTACGAGCAGTACTTC. Drawing the rest from reference TRBV28 and TRBJ2-7, the complete variable domain is DVKVTQSSRYLVKRTGEKVFLECVQDMDHENMFWYRQDPGLGLRLIYFSYDVKMKEKGDIPEGYSVSREKKERFSLILESASTNQTSMYLCASSSAGWEKYEQYFGPGTRLTVT.

Many counts were recorded for this clonotype. The chain carries TRBV7-9 and TRBJ2-7; 7 nucleotides match TRBD1. CDR1 is SEHNR, CDR2 FQNEAQ, per germline (reference sequence). V lost 6 bases to trimming and J lost 7 bases; unmatched junction nucleotides: 3. This CDR3 is 11 amino acids long. The CDR3 DNA reads as TGTGCCAGCAGTCCACAGGGGGAGCAGTACTTC. Residues: CASSPQGEQYF.

This clonotype was seen at least ten times. The chain recombines TRBV10-3 with TRBJ2-1, with TRBD2 matching 14 bases. In germline, CDR1 is ENHRY, CDR2 SYGVKD. J was trimmed by 7 bases and V by 6 bases; bases with no gene match: 5. The CDR3 sequence is 15 residues long. The CDR3 DNA reads TGTGCCATCAGCTTGGGACTAGCGGGAGAGAATGAGCAGTTCTTC. Protein: CAISLGLAGENEQFF.

The J gene is TRBJ2-6, the V gene TRBV20-1; D not certain. V dropped 7 bases and J dropped 2 bases, with 27 bases sitting between them. CDR3 length: 19 residues. Germline V gene lookup returns CDR1 DFQATT and CDR2 SNEGSKA (reference sequence). The CDR3 nucleotides are TGCAGTGAGCTTCTTACCCTGACAAGTAGTGTTCCTGGGGCCAACGTCCTGACTTTC. It encodes CSELLTLTSSVPGANVLTF.

This clonotype was recorded many times. The rearrangement uses TRBV6-1 and TRBJ2-1, with 7 positions matching TRBD1. CDR1 and CDR2 (germline): MNHNS, SASEGT. CDR3 length equals 15 residues. The junction had 8 bases not matched to a gene; V was cut back by 2 bases and J by 7 bases. Here the CDR3 DNA reads TGTGCCAGCAGTGAAAGGGGGCGCGGTCGGAATGAGCAGTTCTTC. Translated: CASSERGRGRNEQFF.